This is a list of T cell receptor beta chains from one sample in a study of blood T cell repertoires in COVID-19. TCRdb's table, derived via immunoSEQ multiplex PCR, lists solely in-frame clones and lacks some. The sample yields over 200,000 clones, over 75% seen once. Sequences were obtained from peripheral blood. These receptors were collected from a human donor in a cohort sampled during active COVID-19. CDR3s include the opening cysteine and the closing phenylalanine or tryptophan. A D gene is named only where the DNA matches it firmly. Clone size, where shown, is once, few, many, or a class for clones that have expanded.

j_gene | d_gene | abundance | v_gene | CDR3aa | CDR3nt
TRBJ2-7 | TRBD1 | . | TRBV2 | CASSERGQGFDYEQYF | TGTGCCAGCAGTGAAAGGGGACAGGGATTCGACTACGAGCAGTACTTC
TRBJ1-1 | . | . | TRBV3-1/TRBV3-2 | CASSRRGGMNTEAFF | TGTGCCAGCAGCCGTCGGGGGGGGATGAACACTGAAGCTTTCTTT
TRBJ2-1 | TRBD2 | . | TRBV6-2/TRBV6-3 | CASSYSKAGGSYNEQFF | TGTGCCAGCAGTTACTCGAAAGCGGGGGGGTCCTACAATGAGCAGTTCTTC
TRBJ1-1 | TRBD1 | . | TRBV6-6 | CASSYRTGYTEAFF | TGTGCCAGCAGTTACCGGACAGGTTACACTGAAGCTTTCTTT
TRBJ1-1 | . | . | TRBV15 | CATSRDQGNTEAFF | TGTGCCACCAGCAGAGATCAGGGGAACACTGAAGCTTTCTTT
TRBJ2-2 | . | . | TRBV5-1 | CASSRLQGDHGELFF | TGCGCCAGCAGCCGATTACAGGGTGACCACGGGGAGCTGTTTTTT
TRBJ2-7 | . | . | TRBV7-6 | CASSLGTPYEQYF | TGTGCCAGCAGCTTAGGGACACCATACGAGCAGTACTTC
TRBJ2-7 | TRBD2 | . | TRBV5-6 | CASSTGTRIYEQYF | TGTGCCAGCAGCACCGGGACTAGGATCTACGAGCAGTACTTC
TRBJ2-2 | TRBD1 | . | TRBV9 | CASSPRRDSNTGELFF | TGTGCCAGCAGCCCCCGTAGGGACAGCAACACCGGGGAGCTGTTTTTT
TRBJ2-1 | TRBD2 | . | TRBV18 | CASSPPGGSSYNEQFF | TGTGCCAGCTCACCACCCGGGGGGAGCTCCTACAATGAGCAGTTCTTC
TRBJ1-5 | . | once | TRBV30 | CAWSVHREGLNQPQHF | TGTGCCTGGAGTGTACATCGGGAGGGGTTGAATCAGCCCCAGCATTTT
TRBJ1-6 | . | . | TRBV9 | CASSALHSPGLPLHF | TGTGCCAGCAGCGCCCTGCATTCACCAGGTTTACCCCTCCACTTT
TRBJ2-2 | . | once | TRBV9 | CASSGSPKDTGELFF | TGTGCCAGCAGCGGATCCCCTAAAGACACCGGGGAGCTGTTTTTT
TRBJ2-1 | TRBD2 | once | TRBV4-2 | CASSQAKGTTSGTTAGVYNEQFF | TGTGCCAGCAGCCAAGCTAAGGGGACCACTAGCGGGACCACTGCAGGGGTCTACAATGAGCAGTTCTTC
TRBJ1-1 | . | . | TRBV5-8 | CASRFNPAGSTEAFF | TGTGCCAGCAGGTTTAATCCGGCCGGGAGCACTGAAGCTTTCTTT
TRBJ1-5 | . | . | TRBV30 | CAWSSFTSGNQPQHF | TGTGCCTGGAGCTCTTTTACTTCGGGCAATCAGCCCCAGCATTTT
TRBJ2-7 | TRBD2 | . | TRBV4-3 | CASSQGVQREVGGYEQYF | TGCGCCAGCAGCCAAGGGGTCCAGCGGGAAGTCGGAGGCTACGAGCAGTACTTC
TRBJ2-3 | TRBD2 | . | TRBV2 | CASRTSGGTYTQYF | TGTGCCAGCAGGACTAGCGGGGGGACATATACGCAGTATTTT
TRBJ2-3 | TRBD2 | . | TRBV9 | CASSVSGSTDTQYF | TGTGCCAGCAGCGTTAGCGGGAGCACAGATACGCAGTATTTT
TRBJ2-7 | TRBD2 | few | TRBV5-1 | CASSGAAGSLEQYF | TGCGCCAGCAGCGGCGCAGCGGGGTCCCTCGAGCAGTACTTC
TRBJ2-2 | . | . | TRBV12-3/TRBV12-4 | CASSRRARELFF | TGTGCCAGCAGCCGTCGAGCCCGGGAGCTGTTTTTT
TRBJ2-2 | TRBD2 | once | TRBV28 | CASRLPLGGAGELFF | TGTGCCAGCAGGCTCCCACTGGGGGGGGCCGGGGAGCTGTTTTTT
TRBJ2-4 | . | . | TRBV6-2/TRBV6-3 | CASSLGLTGRNIQYF | TGTGCCAGCAGTTTAGGGCTCACGGGGAGAAACATTCAGTACTTC
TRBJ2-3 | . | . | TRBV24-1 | CATSRGLPDTQYF | TGTGCCACCAGCCGAGGACTCCCCGATACGCAGTATTTT
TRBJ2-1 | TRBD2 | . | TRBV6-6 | CASSPGPAGVEYNEQFF | TGTGCCAGCAGTCCGGGGCCAGCGGGGGTGGAGTACAATGAGCAGTTCTTC
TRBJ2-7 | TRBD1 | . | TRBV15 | CATSSYRDRGPSEQYF | TGTGCCACCAGCAGTTACCGGGACAGGGGGCCCAGCGAGCAGTACTTC
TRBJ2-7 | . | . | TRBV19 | CASTYSFTGRYEQYF | TGTGCCAGTACCTATTCTTTTACAGGTCGCTACGAGCAGTACTTC